These T cell receptor beta chains were read from a single sample in a study of T cells in Graves' hyperthyroidism and ophthalmopathy. TCRdb passed the multiplex PCR reads through MiXCR, listing each CDR3 protein once. The table shows 560,000 or so distinct CDR3 sequences, with around 42% occurring only once. The sample consisted of peripheral blood or thyroid tissue (not recorded which). These receptors were obtained from a young woman with Graves' hyperthyroidism. CDR3s include the opening cysteine and the closing phenylalanine or tryptophan. D genes are given only for firm matches. Rows give clone size only sometimes, using once, few, many, or a class for an expanded clone.

DNA | CDR3 | V | length | D | J | size
TGTGCCAGTAGGAGACTAGCCTCGGAGACCCAGTACTTC | CASRRLASETQYF | TRBV19 | 13 | TRBD2 | TRBJ2-5 | few
TGTGCCAGCAGTTTGGAACCTATCCAAGAGACCCAGTACTTC | CASSLEPIQETQYF | TRBV10-3 | 14 | NA | TRBJ2-5 | NA
TGTGCTGGCATAGGACAGGGGGCTCGTGGCTACACCTTC | CAGIGQGARGYTF | TRBV25-1 | 13 | TRBD1 | TRBJ1-2 | NA
TGTGCCAGCAGCTCCAGGACTAGCGGGAGCTACGAGCAGTACTTC | CASSSRTSGSYEQYF | TRBV7-9 | 15 | TRBD2 | TRBJ2-7 | many
TGCAGTGCCCTAGCGGGAGAGGTGAGGGAGCAGTACTTC | CSALAGEVREQYF | TRBV20-1 | 13 | TRBD2 | TRBJ2-7 | NA
TGTGCCAGCAGCTTAACGGGACAGGGGCAGCCCCAGCATTTT | CASSLTGQGQPQHF | TRBV7-3 | 14 | TRBD1 | TRBJ1-5 | few
TGTGCCAGCTTCGGGTTCGGACAGTACTTC | CASFGFGQYF | TRBV2 | 10 | NA | TRBJ2-5 | NA
TGTGCCTCGACGGGGACCGCAAACTCACCCCTCCACTTT | CASTGTANSPLHF | TRBV10-3 | 13 | NA | TRBJ1-6 | NA
TGTGCCAGCACTGACAGGGGAGGGAATGGCTACACCTTC | CASTDRGGNGYTF | TRBV2 | 13 | TRBD1 | TRBJ1-2 | many
TGTGCCAGCAGTTACGGGCAATTGACCTACGAGCAGTACTTC | CASSYGQLTYEQYF | TRBV2 | 14 | NA | TRBJ2-7 | NA
TGTGCCAGCAGTGATCCCGGGACGTATAACTATGGCTACACCTTC | CASSDPGTYNYGYTF | TRBV25-1 | 15 | NA | TRBJ1-2 | NA
TGTGCCAGCAGCCAGGGCGCCGTTTACGCCTACGAGCAGTACTTC | CASSQGAVYAYEQYF | TRBV7-9 | 15 | NA | TRBJ2-7 | few
TGTGCCAGCAGCTATAGCGGGACGGTCTCCTACGAGCAGTACTTC | CASSYSGTVSYEQYF | TRBV7-9 | 15 | TRBD2 | TRBJ2-7 | NA
TGTGCCAGCAGCTCATCAGACAGGGGATATAGCAATCAGCCCCAGCATTTT | CASSSSDRGYSNQPQHF | TRBV11-3 | 17 | TRBD1 | TRBJ1-5 | NA
TGTGCCAGCAGTAAGAATCCGAACACTGAAGCTTTCTTT | CASSKNPNTEAFF | TRBV24-1 | 13 | NA | TRBJ1-1 | NA
TGTGCCAGCAGCTTAGTCGGGGAGGGTCAGCCCCAGCATTTT | CASSLVGEGQPQHF | TRBV9 | 14 | NA | TRBJ1-5 | NA
TGTGCCAGCAGGACTAGCGGGATGAAGACCCAGTACTTC | CASRTSGMKTQYF | TRBV5-8 | 13 | TRBD2 | TRBJ2-5 | NA
TGTGCCATCCTCGGAGGGGACCCAGGCTTTGGCTACACCTTC | CAILGGDPGFGYTF | TRBV10-3 | 14 | NA | TRBJ1-2 | NA
TGCAGCGTTGACCGGACGCTTAAACGAGATACGCAGTATTTT | CSVDRTLKRDTQYF | TRBV29-1 | 14 | NA | TRBJ2-3 | once
TGTGCCAGCAGCTCCCCTTGGGGGACAGGGGGCGGGAACACTGAAGCTTTCTTT | CASSSPWGTGGGNTEAFF | TRBV5-4 | 18 | TRBD1 | TRBJ1-1 | few
TGTGCCATCAGTGACGTAGGCAGGGTGAGCCCTGAAGCTTTCTTT | CAISDVGRVSPEAFF | TRBV10-3 | 15 | NA | TRBJ1-1 | NA
TGTGCCAGCAGCGTAGGGGTGGACACTGAAGCTTTCTTT | CASSVGVDTEAFF | TRBV9 | 13 | NA | TRBJ1-1 | few
TGTGCCAGCAGCTTCATAGTAGGGAACTATGGCTACACCTTC | CASSFIVGNYGYTF | TRBV7-9 | 14 | NA | TRBJ1-2 | NA
TGTGCCAGTAGTATGACGACGGGTCAGCCCCAGCATTTT | CASSMTTGQPQHF | TRBV19 | 13 | NA | TRBJ1-5 | NA
TGCAGTGCACCGAACCGACAGGGTGACGAGCAGTACTTC | CSAPNRQGDEQYF | TRBV20-1 | 13 | TRBD1 | TRBJ2-7 | few
TGTGCCAGCAGTGGACTAGCGGGAGTAAAGACCCAGTACTTC | CASSGLAGVKTQYF | TRBV10-3 | 14 | TRBD2 | TRBJ2-5 | few
TGCAGCGTTCACAGAGTCACTGAAGCTTTCTTT | CSVHRVTEAFF | TRBV29-1 | 11 | NA | TRBJ1-1 | many
TGTGCCAGCAGCTCCAGGGGGCGCAGCTATGGCTACACCTTC | CASSSRGRSYGYTF | TRBV2 | 14 | TRBD1 | TRBJ1-2 | few
TGTGCCAGCAGCCCCCAGAGGGAGGGGTTTTTT | CASSPQREGFF | TRBV7-3 | 11 | TRBD2 | TRBJ2-2 | NA
TGTGCCAGCAGTGAATGGTCGAGACAGGCTAATCAGCCCCAGCATTTT | CASSEWSRQANQPQHF | TRBV10-3 | 16 | NA | TRBJ1-5 | many
TGTGCCAGCAGCTTAGCGGACGTAAGCTCCTACGAGCAGTACTTC | CASSLADVSSYEQYF | TRBV11-2 | 15 | NA | TRBJ2-7 | few
TGTGCCAGCAGCCCCTCACAGGATCCTTACGAGCAGTACTTC | CASSPSQDPYEQYF | TRBV7-6 | 14 | NA | TRBJ2-7 | NA
TGTGCCAGCAGTTTTGACAGGAGGGAAGAGACCCAGTACTTC | CASSFDRREETQYF | TRBV2 | 14 | NA | TRBJ2-5 | many
TGTGCTAGTGGTTTGGTACGGGGGGAGGCTTTCTTT | CASGLVRGEAFF | TRBV12-5 | 12 | NA | TRBJ1-1 | NA
TGTGCCAGCAGGAAAGACAGGGGCGAGCAGTACTTC | CASRKDRGEQYF | TRBV7-2 | 12 | TRBD1 | TRBJ2-7 | NA
TGCAGCGTGGAAGTGAGCGGGGGAATGTACGAGCAGTACTTC | CSVEVSGGMYEQYF | TRBV29-1 | 14 | TRBD2 | TRBJ2-7 | NA
TGTGCCACCAGTGACACCGGGACAGGGAACTATGGCTACACCTTC | CATSDTGTGNYGYTF | TRBV24-1 | 15 | TRBD1 | TRBJ1-2 | NA
TGTGCCACCAGTGATTTTCCCGGGGAAGGGGAGCTGTTTTTT | CATSDFPGEGELFF | TRBV24-1 | 14 | NA | TRBJ2-2 | NA
TGCAGCTCCGGGACCGCGGCGGGGAACACTGAAGCTTTCTTT | CSSGTAAGNTEAFF | TRBV29-1 | 14 | NA | TRBJ1-1 | NA
TGCGCCAGCAGCTTGGAGGGACCCTCTGGGGCCAACGTCCTGACTTTC | CASSLEGPSGANVLTF | TRBV5-1 | 16 | NA | TRBJ2-6 | NA
TGTGCCTCACAGGGGGCAAATCAGCCCCAGCATTTT | CASQGANQPQHF | TRBV2 | 12 | TRBD1 | TRBJ1-5 | NA
TGTGCCAGCAGAGGGACATCCCAAGCGACCCAGTACTTC | CASRGTSQATQYF | TRBV12-3/TRBV12-4 | 13 | NA | TRBJ2-5 | NA
TGTGCCAGTAGTCGACTAGCGGGGGATTACCACGAGCAGTACTTC | CASSRLAGDYHEQYF | TRBV19 | 15 | TRBD2 | TRBJ2-7 | NA
TGTGCCATCAGGGGGTCGGCTAAAGCGTACGAGCAGTACTTC | CAIRGSAKAYEQYF | TRBV10-3 | 14 | NA | TRBJ2-7 | few
TGTGCCAGTAGCCCCCCGGAGGACAATGAGCAGTTCTTC | CASSPPEDNEQFF | TRBV7-3 | 13 | NA | TRBJ2-1 | NA
TGTGCCACCAGTGATACCGGGACAGGTTACAATCAGCCCCAGCATTTT | CATSDTGTGYNQPQHF | TRBV24-1 | 16 | TRBD1 | TRBJ1-5 | NA
TGTGCCAGCAGCCGCAGGGGAGCTGAAAAACTGTTTTTT | CASSRRGAEKLFF | TRBV7-9 | 13 | NA | TRBJ1-4 | many
TGTGCCAGCAGCTCGGACAGGGGGCGATCACCCCTCCACTTT | CASSSDRGRSPLHF | TRBV7-3 | 14 | TRBD1 | TRBJ1-6 | NA